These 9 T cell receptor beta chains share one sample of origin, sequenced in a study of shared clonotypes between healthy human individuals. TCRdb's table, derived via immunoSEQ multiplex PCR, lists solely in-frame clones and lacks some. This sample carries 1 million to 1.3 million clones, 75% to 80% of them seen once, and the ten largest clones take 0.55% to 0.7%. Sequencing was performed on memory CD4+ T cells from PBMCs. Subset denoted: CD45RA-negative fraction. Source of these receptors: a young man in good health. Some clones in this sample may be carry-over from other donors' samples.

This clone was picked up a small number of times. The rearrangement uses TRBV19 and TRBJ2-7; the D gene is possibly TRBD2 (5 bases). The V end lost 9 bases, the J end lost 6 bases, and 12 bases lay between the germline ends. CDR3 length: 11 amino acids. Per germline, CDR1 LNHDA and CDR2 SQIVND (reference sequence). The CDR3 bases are TGTGCCAGCCGGGATACATTCGAGCAGTACTTC. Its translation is CASRDTFEQYF.

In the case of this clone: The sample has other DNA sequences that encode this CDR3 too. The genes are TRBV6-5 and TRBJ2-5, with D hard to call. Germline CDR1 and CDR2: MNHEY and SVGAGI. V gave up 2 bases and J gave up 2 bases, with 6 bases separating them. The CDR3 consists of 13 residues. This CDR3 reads CASSYRRQETQYF. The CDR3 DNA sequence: TGTGCCAGCAGTTACCGTCGGCAAGAGACCCAGTACTTC.

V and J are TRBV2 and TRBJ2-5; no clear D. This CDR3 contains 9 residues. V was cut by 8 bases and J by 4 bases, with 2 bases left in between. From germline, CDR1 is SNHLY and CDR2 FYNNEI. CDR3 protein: CASGETQYF. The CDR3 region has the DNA TGTGCCAGCGGAGAGACCCAGTACTTC.

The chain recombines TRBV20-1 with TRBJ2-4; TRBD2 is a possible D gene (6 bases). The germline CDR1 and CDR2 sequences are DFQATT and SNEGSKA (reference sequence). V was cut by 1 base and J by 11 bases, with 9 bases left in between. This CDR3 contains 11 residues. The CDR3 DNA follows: TGCAGTGCTAGAGCCGGGACTTTTCAGTACTTC. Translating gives CSARAGTFQYF.

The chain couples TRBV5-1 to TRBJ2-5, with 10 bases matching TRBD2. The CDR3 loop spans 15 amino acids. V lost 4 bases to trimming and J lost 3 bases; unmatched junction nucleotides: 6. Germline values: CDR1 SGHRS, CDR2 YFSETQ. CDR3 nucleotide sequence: TGCGCCAGCAGCGGAGTAGCGGGAGGTGAAGAGACCCAGTACTTC. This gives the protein CASSGVAGGEETQYF.

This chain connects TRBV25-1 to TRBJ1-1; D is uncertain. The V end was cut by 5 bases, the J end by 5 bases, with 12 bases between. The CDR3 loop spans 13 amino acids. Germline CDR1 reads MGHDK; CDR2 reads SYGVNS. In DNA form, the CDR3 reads TGTGCCAGCAGTCATTCGGGTCGGACTGAAGCTTTCTTT. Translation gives CASSHSGRTEAFF.

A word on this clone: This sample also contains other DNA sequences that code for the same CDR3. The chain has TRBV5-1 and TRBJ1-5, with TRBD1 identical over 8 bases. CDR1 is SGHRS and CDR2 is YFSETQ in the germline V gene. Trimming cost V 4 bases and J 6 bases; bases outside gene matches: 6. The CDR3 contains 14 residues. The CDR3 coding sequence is TGCGCCAGCAGCACCGGACAGGGCGGTCAGCCCCAGCATTTT. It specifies CASSTGQGGQPQHF.

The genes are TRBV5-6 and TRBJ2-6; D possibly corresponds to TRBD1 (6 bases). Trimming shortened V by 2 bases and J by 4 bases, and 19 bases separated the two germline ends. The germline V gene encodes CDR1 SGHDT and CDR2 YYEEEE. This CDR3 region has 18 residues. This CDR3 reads CASSLAGQLDLGANVLTF. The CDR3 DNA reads TGTGCCAGCAGCTTAGCAGGACAGTTAGATCTGGGGGCCAACGTCCTGACTTTC.

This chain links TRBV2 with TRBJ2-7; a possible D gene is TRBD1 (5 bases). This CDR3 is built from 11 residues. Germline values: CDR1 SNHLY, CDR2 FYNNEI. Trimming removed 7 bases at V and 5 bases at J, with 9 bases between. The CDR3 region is CASKGFDEQYF. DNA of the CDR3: TGTGCCAGCAAGGGGTTCGACGAGCAGTACTTC.